This T cell receptor (beta chain) was captured in a study of T-cell reconstitution after alpha-beta-depleted transplantation in children. This sample's TCRbeta library carried unique molecular identifier barcodes. TCRdb reanalysed the PCR reads using MiXCR and keeps one entry per CDR3 protein. The sample has approximately 99,000 distinct CDR3 sequences; about 6% are singletons. With 3 bases removed from V and 2 bases from J, the gap between germline ends came to 7 bases. The CDR3 has 13 amino acids. At least ten counts were recorded for this clonotype. The genes are TRBV12-3 or TRBV12-4 and TRBJ2-5; no clear D gene. The source was PBMCs, mostly from graft donor cells, collected 360 days after TCRalphabeta/CD19-depleted stem cell transplant. This TCR was sampled from a male patient under 10 years old who had a stem cell transplant for acute lymphoblastic leukemia, so the T cells may come from the graft donor. The chain's CDR3 is CASSFVFQETQYF. CDR3 coding DNA: TGTGCCAGCAGTTTCGTCTTTCAAGAGACCCAGTACTTC.